Presented here are 19 T cell receptor beta chains from one specimen sequenced in a study of T-cell memory formation after mild COVID-19 (dated by TCRdb to the early 2020s). Libraries came from 5' RACE. TCRdb shows the sequencer as Illumina NovaSeq 6000. In TCRdb, the public reads were trimmed at Q25 with fastp and aligned with MiXCR, with productive beta chains retained. One record per CDR3 amino acid sequence lists the most common genes and DNA. Recorded for this sample are approximately 500,000 distinct CDR3 sequences; more than 20% of them occurred a single time. Around an eighth of the sample is in the top ten clones. The sample was PBMCs or a T cell subset sorted from them (not recorded which). All receptors derive from an adult woman who had mild COVID-19 (a few samples of this study predate the infection). The sample titles of this study are shuffled in the database, so cell type and time point are left out; the donor was told from shared clones.

The CDR3 sequence is CASRWGDNSTGMNTEAFF. CDR3 coding DNA: TGCGCCAGCCGGTGGGGGGATAACTCCACAGGAATGAACACTGAAGCTTTCTTT. The chain has TRBV23-1 and TRBJ1-1; D possibly corresponds to TRBD1 (5 bases). TRBV23-1 is treated as an ORF (open reading frame) with a function not yet certain. The CDR3 is 18 amino acids. V gave up 8 bases and J gave up 0 bases, with 25 bases separating them.

This clonotype occurred many times. The rearrangement links TRBV18 to TRBJ2-3; 7 bases map to TRBD2. This CDR3 is 17 amino acids long. Trimming took 5 bases from V and 0 from J; bases not matched to a gene: 11. The germline V gene encodes CDR1 KGHSH and CDR2 LQKENI. DNA of the CDR3: TGTGCCAGCTCATCCAGACCCGGGGGGTATAGCACAGATACGCAGTATTTT. The encoded protein is CASSSRPGGYSTDTQYF.

CDR3 sequence: CSAASGYQETQYF. CDR3 DNA sequence: TGCAGCGCGGCTAGTGGGTACCAAGAGACCCAGTACTTC. V and J are TRBV29-1 and TRBJ2-5, with D hard to call. The V end was cut by 7 bases, the J end by 0 bases, with 12 bases between. The CDR3 consists of 13 residues. Germline V gene sequence: CDR1 SQVTM, CDR2 ANQGSEA.

CDR3 bases: TGCAGTGCAAAGGGATCATATAGCAATCAGCCCCAGCATTTT. It codes for CSAKGSYSNQPQHF. V and J are TRBV20-1 and TRBJ1-5; no reliable D call. In germline, CDR1 is DFQATT, CDR2 SNEGSKA (reference sequence). V lost 6 bases and J 0 bases, leaving 12 bases between the germline ends. The CDR3 runs to 14 residues.

The table lists this clonotype with a few counts. V is TRBV11-2 and J is TRBJ1-1; no clear D gene. The V gene lost 1 base and the J gene lost 8 bases, with 17 bases spanning the gap. The CDR3 spans 15 residues. From germline, CDR1 is SGHAT and CDR2 FQNNGV. The chain's CDR3 is CASSLVPGSIIEAFF. The CDR3 region has the DNA TGTGCCAGCAGCTTAGTTCCGGGGTCGATCATCGAAGCTTTCTTT.

This clonotype was detected a few times. The rearrangement joins TRBV12-3 or TRBV12-4 to TRBJ2-3; no clear D gene. This CDR3 has 14 residues. Trimming took off 5 bases at V and 0 bases at J, with 9 bases between the two ends. The CDR3 protein is CASSLDTSTDTQYF. CDR3 nucleotides: TGTGCCAGCAGTCTGGATACTAGCACAGATACGCAGTATTTT.

V is TRBV21-1 and J is TRBJ2-1; TRBD1 reflects the table's D call only, with no check against the DNA. TRBV21-1 counts as a pseudogene. The CDR3 runs to 15 residues. CDR3 region: CARAPRDRGFGEQFF. In nucleotides, the CDR3 is TGTGCCAGAGCTCCGCGGGACAGGGGGTTTGGAGAGCAGTTCTTC.

This clonotype came up once. The gene calls are TRBV5-6 and TRBJ1-3; TRBD1 agrees at 8 bases. The CDR3 consists of 15 residues. Trimming took 2 bases from V and 4 from J; bases not matched to a gene: 5. CDR1 and CDR2 (germline): SGHDT, YYEEEE. The CDR3 sequence: CASSLNRGSGNTIYF. In DNA form, the CDR3 reads TGTGCCAGCAGCTTAAACAGGGGGTCAGGAAACACCATATATTTT.

V gene TRBV27 combines with J gene TRBJ2-2; tentatively, D is TRBD2 (5 bases). The germline V and J ends were trimmed by 1 base and 0 bases, with 9 bases remaining between them. Germline V gives CDR1 MNHEY, CDR2 SMNVEV (reference sequence). This CDR3 has 16 amino acids. Here the CDR3 DNA reads TGTGCCAGCAGTTTATATGAGGGTTCGAACACCGGGGAGCTGTTTTTT. This encodes CASSLYEGSNTGELFF.

J is TRBJ2-2 and V is TRBV4-1, with TRBD2 as a possible D gene (5 bases). CDR3 length equals 15 residues. Germline-derived CDR1 and CDR2 are MGHRA and YSYEKL. V gave up 0 bases and J gave up 7 bases, with 12 bases separating them. This chain's CDR3 is CASSQERGSIGELFF. In DNA form, the CDR3 reads TGCGCCAGCAGCCAAGAACGCGGGTCGATCGGGGAGCTGTTTTTT.

Only a few counts were recorded for this clonotype. Here the CDR3 DNA reads TGTGCCAGCAGTTTAAGACGAGGAGCTAACACTGAAGCTTTCTTT. The encoded protein is CASSLRRGANTEAFF. This chain links TRBV27 with TRBJ1-1, with no clear D. V was shortened by 2 bases and J by 2 bases, with 12 bases between the two germline ends. Germline assignment: CDR1 MNHEY and CDR2 SMNVEV (reference sequence). The CDR3 has 15 amino acids.

V gene TRBV12-3 or TRBV12-4 combines with J gene TRBJ2-2, with D perhaps TRBD2 (6 bases). The V gene lost 0 bases and the J gene lost 0 bases, with 11 bases spanning the gap. The CDR3 has 17 amino acids. CDR3 protein: CASSLAKRATNTGELFF. In DNA, the CDR3 is TGTGCCAGCAGTTTAGCCAAGCGGGCCACGAACACCGGGGAGCTGTTTTTT.

The V call is TRBV7-3, the J call TRBJ1-1; 7 bases are a match to TRBD1. CDR1 SGHTA and CDR2 FQGTGA come from the germline V gene. V lost 5 bases and J lost 7; bases outside the gene matches: 7. The CDR3 extends over 13 amino acids. CDR3 DNA: TGTGCCAGCAGCACCGGGACAGAAAATGAAGCTTTCTTT. Residues: CASSTGTENEAFF.

This clonotype has a handful of counts. This chain connects TRBV29-1 to TRBJ2-1, with unresolved D. Germline loops: CDR1 SQVTM, CDR2 ANQGSEA. The CDR3 covers 14 residues. The germline V and J ends were trimmed by 3 bases and 4 bases, with 13 bases remaining between them. The CDR3 protein is CSVEVIERYNEQFF. CDR3 in DNA: TGCAGCGTTGAGGTGATAGAACGATACAATGAGCAGTTCTTC.

This clonotype was detected a few times. The CDR3 region has the DNA TGTGCCAGCAGCTTAACCCGGGACAGCACGATTGCAAGGGGAGGCTACACCTTC. It yields the protein CASSLTRDSTIARGGYTF. V usage is TRBV7-9 and J usage is TRBJ1-2; 7 bases are a match to TRBD1. The V gene's germline CDR1 is SEHNR and CDR2 FQNEAQ (reference sequence). The CDR3 has 18 amino acids. Germline trimming cut 2 bases from V and 8 bases from J; bases unmatched to any gene: 20.

The V and J genes are TRBV5-5 and TRBJ2-7; D not resolved. CDR1 and CDR2 (germline): SGHKS, YYEKEE (reference sequence). V was cut by 0 bases and J by 3 bases, with 16 bases left in between. This CDR3 is 16 amino acids long. CDR3 nucleotides: TGTGCCAGCAGCTTGGGCCAAGTAACAGCACACTACGAGCAGTACTTC. Translating gives CASSLGQVTAHYEQYF.

The chain's CDR3 is CASSLRSGRNTEAFF. In nucleotides, the CDR3 is TGTGCCAGCAGTTTACGATCAGGGAGGAACACTGAAGCTTTCTTT. This sequence joins TRBV27 and TRBJ1-1; D may be TRBD1 (5 bases). CDR1 and CDR2 (germline): MNHEY, SMNVEV (reference sequence). This CDR3 comprises 15 residues. V was trimmed by 2 bases and J by 1 base, leaving 11 bases between them.

This clonotype came up a few times. The chain recombines TRBV14 with TRBJ2-7, with unresolved D. Germline V gene lookup returns CDR1 SGHDN and CDR2 FVKESK. V was clipped by 0 bases and J by 0 bases, with 9 bases between them. The CDR3 has 15 amino acids. The chain's CDR3 is CASSQDDRSSYEQYF. In DNA form, the CDR3 reads TGTGCCAGCAGCCAAGATGACCGTTCCTCCTACGAGCAGTACTTC.

This clonotype was seen only a few times. This chain uses TRBV7-9 with TRBJ2-7; 7 positions agree with TRBD2. The ends lost 1 base at V and 0 bases at J; junction bases unmatched: 6. The CDR3 covers 16 residues. Germline CDR1 SEHNR, CDR2 FQNEAQ (reference sequence). The CDR3, as DNA: TGTGCCAGCAGCTTAGGTCGTCTAGCGGACTCCTACGAGCAGTACTTC. Its protein product is CASSLGRLADSYEQYF.